The 15 T cell receptor beta chains in this list originate from one sample, sequenced in a study of control samples from healthy donors and cancer patients. The repertoire was sequenced with immunoSEQ multiplex PCR; TCRdb's copy has only in-frame clones and lacks some. Among 200,000 or so clones listed, around 94% were seen once. Material for sequencing was blood. All receptors come from a man in his fifties in good health.

This clone was found once. The V gene is TRBV27, the J gene TRBJ1-6; TRBD1 aligns across 8 bases. Germline V gene data show CDR1 as MNHEY and CDR2 as SMNVEV (reference sequence). The trim removed 5 bases at V and 7 bases at J, leaving 10 bases unmatched. CDR3 length equals 16 residues. DNA of the CDR3: TGTGCCAGCAGTCAACTCGGACAGGGAGGGAATTCACCCCTCCACTTT. It is translated as CASSQLGQGGNSPLHF.

This sequence joins TRBV29-1 and TRBJ1-3; no definite D call. The germline CDR1 and CDR2 sequences are SQVTM and ANQGSEA. This CDR3 spans 13 amino acids. V was trimmed by 8 bases and J by 3 bases, leaving 14 bases between them. CDR3 nucleotide sequence: TGCAGCTCGAGTCTACATAGTGGAAACACCATATATTTT. It translates to CSSSLHSGNTIYF. Full variable domain (outside the CDR3, taken from reference TRBV29-1 and TRBJ1-3): SAVISQKPSRDICQRGTSLTIQCQVDSQVTMMFWYRQQPGQSLTLIATANQGSEATYESGFVIDKFPISRPNLTFSTLTVSNMSPEDSSIYLCSSSLHSGNTIYFGEGSWLTVV.

This clone was counted a single time. This sequence joins TRBV19 and TRBJ2-4; the D gene is possibly TRBD1 (6 bases). The length of the CDR3 is 19 residues. With 5 bases removed from V and 0 bases from J, the gap between germline ends came to 23 bases. Germline V gene sequence: CDR1 LNHDA, CDR2 SQIVND (reference sequence). The CDR3 DNA sequence: TGTGCCAGTAGTCCTCCCCCCGGACAGCGCGGCCTAGCCAAAAACATTCAGTACTTC. Its translation: CASSPPPGQRGLAKNIQYF.

This clone was picked up one time. The chain joins TRBV7-9 to TRBJ1-1; tentatively, D is TRBD1 (6 bases). This CDR3 is 13 amino acids long. Trimming stripped 3 bases from V and 4 bases from J, with 9 bases between. Germline CDR1 SEHNR, CDR2 FQNEAQ (reference sequence). The CDR3 nucleotides read TGTGCCAGCAGCTTCCAGGGGACCACTGAAGCTTTCTTT. Protein sequence: CASSFQGTTEAFF.

The V gene is TRBV5-6, the J gene TRBJ2-2; TRBD1 might be the D (5 bases). The CDR3 length is 15 residues. Trimming took off 2 bases at V and 2 bases at J, with 10 bases between the two ends. Germline CDR1 is SGHDT and CDR2 is YYEEEE. CDR3 DNA sequence: TGTGCCAGCAGCTTCCGCAGGGTCAACACCGGGGAGCTGTTTTTT. Amino acids: CASSFRRVNTGELFF.

The rearrangement joins TRBV28 to TRBJ2-3, with D maybe TRBD2 (6 bases). Germline CDR1 is MDHEN and CDR2 is SYDVKM. Deletions cut 3 bases from V and 3 bases from J, with 10 bases between. The CDR3 has 14 residues. CDR3 protein: CASSLSGRTDTQYF. In DNA, the CDR3 is TGTGCCAGCAGTTTGTCGGGGAGGACAGATACGCAGTATTTT.

This clone was detected once. DNA of the CDR3: TGTGCCAGCAGTCGGGGGACAGTGAACACCGGGGAGCTGTTTTTT. Translated, it gives CASSRGTVNTGELFF. The J gene is TRBJ2-2, the V gene TRBV28, with D possibly TRBD1 on 7 matching bases. This CDR3 region has 15 residues. Germline V lookup: CDR1 MDHEN, CDR2 SYDVKM. V lost 5 bases to trimming and J lost 1 base, with 11 bases between them.

This chain uses TRBV2 with TRBJ2-7; D uncertain. V lost 6 bases and J 3 bases, leaving 15 bases between the germline ends. CDR1 and CDR2 (germline): SNHLY, FYNNEI. The CDR3 sequence is 14 residues long. For the CDR3, the DNA is TGTGCCAGCAGCCCCACCGGAATATTCTACGAGCAGTACTTC. Its translation is CASSPTGIFYEQYF.

The chain carries TRBV5-6 and TRBJ2-2; TRBD1 aligns across 7 bases. This CDR3 comprises 15 residues. The J segment lost 3 bases and the V segment lost 2 bases, leaving 4 bases of the junction unmatched. The V gene's germline CDR1 is SGHDT and CDR2 YYEEEE. CDR3 sequence: CASSFPGQYTGELFF. In DNA, the CDR3 is TGTGCCAGCAGCTTCCCGGGACAGTACACCGGGGAGCTGTTTTTT.

This clone came up a few times. This sequence joins TRBV18 and TRBJ2-1, with a weak D call TRBD2 (6 bases). Per germline, CDR1 KGHSH and CDR2 LQKENI. V shed 3 bases and J shed 5 bases, with 11 bases lying between them. The CDR3 contains 14 residues. The CDR3 region is CASSPGGGNNEQFF. CDR3 coding DNA: TGTGCCAGCTCACCGGGGGGAGGTAACAATGAGCAGTTCTTC. The whole variable domain, filled in from reference TRBV18 and TRBJ2-1, reads NAGVMQNPRHLVRRRGQEARLRCSPMKGHSHVYWYRQLPEEGLKFMVYLQKENIIDESGMPKERFSAEFPKEGPSILRIQQVVRGDSAAYFCASSPGGGNNEQFFGPGTRLTVL.

The chain is built from TRBV6-2 or TRBV6-3 and TRBJ1-5; 7 positions match TRBD1. V lost 4 bases and J lost 2; bases outside the gene matches: 11. The CDR3 has 17 residues. CDR1 and CDR2 from the germline V gene are MNHEY and SVGEGT. CDR3 coding DNA: TGTGCCAGCAGTTGGGACAGAAAAAGATCCGGCAATCAGCCCCAGCATTTT. It yields the protein CASSWDRKRSGNQPQHF.

V is TRBV7-9 and J is TRBJ2-2, with TRBD2 as a possible D gene (5 bases). Germline CDR1 is SEHNR and CDR2 is FQNEAQ (reference sequence). Trimming shortened V by 1 base and J by 0 bases, and 6 bases separated the two germline ends. This CDR3 contains 15 residues. The CDR3 region is CASSLVLANTGELFF. In DNA form, the CDR3 reads TGTGCCAGCAGCTTAGTACTAGCGAACACCGGGGAGCTGTTTTTT. The full variable domain, with the rest looked up from reference TRBV7-9 and TRBJ2-2, is DTGVSQNPRHKITKRGQNVTFRCDPISEHNRLYWYRQTLGQGPEFLTYFQNEAQLEKSRLLSDRFSAERPKGSFSTLEIQRTEQGDSAMYLCASSLVLANTGELFFGEGSRLTVL.

J is TRBJ2-2 and V is TRBV5-5; TRBD2 matches at 7 bases. The CDR3 is made up of 15 amino acids. The V segment lost 0 bases and the J segment 7 bases; nucleotides outside the gene matches: 6. Germline-derived CDR1 and CDR2 are SGHKS and YYEKEE (reference sequence). CDR3 protein: CASSLGGTTLGELFF. The CDR3 nucleotides are TGTGCCAGCAGCTTGGGTGGGACTACCCTCGGGGAGCTGTTTTTT.

J is TRBJ2-2 and V is TRBV24-1; tentative D call: TRBD1 (6 bases). CDR3 size: 12 residues. Trimming removed 10 bases at V and 3 bases at J, with 8 bases between. Per the germline V gene, CDR1 is KGHDR and CDR2 is SFDVKD. CDR3 sequence reads: CATGHYTGELFF. The CDR3 DNA follows: TGTGCCACGGGACATTACACCGGGGAGCTGTTTTTT.

The chain is built from TRBV9 and TRBJ1-1, with 10 bases fitting TRBD1. Germline assignment: CDR1 SGDLS and CDR2 YYNGEE. After removal of 4 bases from V and 3 bases from J, the junction contained 3 bases not matched to a gene. This CDR3 region has 14 residues. The CDR3 DNA follows: TGTGCCAGCAGCCCGGGACAGGGGTACACTGAAGCTTTCTTT. Translation: CASSPGQGYTEAFF.